This TCR beta chain was documented in a study of T cells in Graves' hyperthyroidism and ophthalmopathy. Study in general: Peripheral blood was collected at initial diagnosis, before any treatment.

The CDR3 spans 14 residues. Trimming left V 2 bases short and J 5 bases short, with 10 bases between. Germline values: CDR1 SGHDN, CDR2 FVKESK. Researchers took RNA transcripts and amplified the TCR beta CDR3 regions from them. Researchers ran a first-round RT-PCR on the TCR CDR3 using the HTBI primer set. Using its own MiXCR run on the multiplex PCR reads, TCRdb lists one record per CDR3 protein. The profile shows hundreds of thousands of distinct CDR3 sequences, about 15% of them singletons. The chain carries TRBV14 and TRBJ2-1, with D tentatively TRBD2 (5 bases). The sequencing sample was made of blood. The sequence was collected from a woman aged 45 to 65 with Graves' ophthalmopathy. CDR3 protein: CASSQKRRNNEQFF. CDR3 in DNA: TGTGCCAGCAGCCAAAAGCGGAGGAACAATGAGCAGTTCTTC.